This TCR beta chain stems from a study of blood T cell repertoires in COVID-19. The repertoire was sequenced with immunoSEQ multiplex PCR; TCRdb's copy has only in-frame clones and lacks some. The repertoire holds some 370,000 clones, 90% seen once, with around 7% in the top ten. Concerning this clone itself: A junction end diverges from the germline sequence, so it may reflect a read error.

Germline V lookup: CDR1 MNHEY, CDR2 SVGEGT. CDR3 size: 13 residues. The sequencing sample was made of peripheral blood. This TCR was sampled from a man younger than 35 with active or convalescent COVID-19. This chain connects TRBV6-2 or TRBV6-3 to TRBJ2-1, with a weak D call TRBD2 (6 bases). The CDR3 sequence: CASSYSGTPHAVF. CDR3 bases: TGTGCCAGCAGTTACTCCGGGACTCCACATGCGGTCTTC.